The 23 T cell receptor beta chains in this list originate from one sample, sequenced in a study of T cell responses to AZD1222 COVID-19 vaccine. TCRdb keeps only in-frame clones here, not all; method: immunoSEQ multiplex PCR. Here the sample spans under 150,000 clones, 93% being singletons. Sequenced here: peripheral blood, sampled on day 0 of AZD1222 vaccination. Every receptor here comes from an adult in good health.

This rearrangement joins TRBV2 to TRBJ1-4; D gene unclear. Germline V gives CDR1 SNHLY, CDR2 FYNNEI. CDR3 length equals 11 residues. The CDR3 DNA is TGTGCTCGTAGGGAGGATGAAAAACTGTTTTTT. Encoded protein: CARREDEKLFF.

The chain links TRBV5-6 to TRBJ2-5; 10 positions agree with TRBD2. The CDR3 is 16 amino acids. Trimming at V came to 4 bases and at J to 4 bases, leaving 10 bases not matched to a gene. CDR1 is SGHDT and CDR2 is YYEEEE in the germline V gene. In nucleotides, the CDR3 is TGTGCCAGCAGCCGCGTTGTAGCGGGGGGCCCAGAGACCCAGTACTTC. Translation: CASSRVVAGGPETQYF.

V and J are TRBV25-1 and TRBJ1-1; D uncertain. Germline CDR1 and CDR2: MGHDK and SYGVNS. The CDR3 length is 14 residues. Trimming took 5 bases from V and 3 from J, leaving 13 bases between them. CDR3 coding DNA: TGTGCCAGCAGTCTCCGGGCCGGGGACACTGAAGCTTTCTTT. Translated, it gives CASSLRAGDTEAFF.

The V and J genes are TRBV7-2 and TRBJ2-3; D call uncertain. This CDR3 has 17 residues. Trimming pared 5 bases from V and 1 base from J, leaving 19 bases between. Germline V gene lookup returns CDR1 SGHTA and CDR2 FQGNSA. CDR3 loop: CASSQPLERGGTDTQYF. The CDR3, as DNA: TGTGCCAGCAGCCAACCCCTGGAGCGTGGGGGCACAGATACGCAGTATTTT.

The chain links TRBV7-8 to TRBJ1-4; a possible D gene is TRBD1 (5 bases). The V gene lost 7 bases and the J gene lost 4 bases, with 13 bases spanning the gap. Germline V gives CDR1 SGHVS, CDR2 FQNEAQ. This CDR3 spans 14 amino acids. The CDR3 nucleotides read TGTGCCAGCACCGGAAGGGGCATTAATGAAAAACTGTTTTTT. This encodes CASTGRGINEKLFF. Supplemented by reference TRBV7-8 and TRBJ1-4, the full variable domain reads GAGVSQSPRYKVAKRGQDVALRCDPISGHVSLFWYQQALGQGPEFLTYFQNEAQLDKSGLPSDRFFAERPEGSVSTLKIQRTQQEDSAVYLCASTGRGINEKLFFGSGTQLSVL.

The chain combines TRBV28 with TRBJ2-2; 7 bases are shared with TRBD1. CDR1 is MDHEN and CDR2 is SYDVKM in the germline V gene. CDR3 length: 17 residues. Germline trimming cut 6 bases from V and 0 bases from J; bases unmatched to any gene: 10. CDR3 protein: CASSYIKGQSNTGELFF. The CDR3 coding sequence is TGTGCCAGCAGCTATATAAAGGGACAGTCGAACACCGGGGAGCTGTTTTTT.

The chain recombines TRBV4-1 with TRBJ1-1; D unresolved. Trimming took 1 base from V and 7 from J, leaving 10 bases between them. Germline V gene data show CDR1 as MGHRA and CDR2 as YSYEKL. The length of the CDR3 is 13 residues. The CDR3 loop reads CASSQAQPGEAFF. CDR3 DNA sequence: TGCGCCAGCAGCCAAGCTCAGCCGGGTGAAGCTTTCTTT.

V usage is TRBV5-4 and J usage is TRBJ1-1; 8 bases map to TRBD1. Germline trimming cut 4 bases from V and 6 bases from J; bases unmatched to any gene: 8. Germline-derived CDR1 and CDR2 are SGHNT and YYREEE (reference sequence). The CDR3 runs 14 residues. The CDR3 bases are TGTGCCAGCAGCCACGACAGGGGCGATGCTGAAGCTTTCTTT. Amino acids: CASSHDRGDAEAFF.

The chain links TRBV9 to TRBJ1-2; tentative D call: TRBD1 (6 bases). The CDR3 is 15 residues long. Looked up from germline, CDR1 is SGDLS and CDR2 is YYNGEE. The V end was cut by 4 bases, the J end by 7 bases, with 20 bases between. The CDR3 DNA is TGTGCCAGCAGCAACCAGGGGTCTGGGATGGTTGGCTACACCTTC. Amino acids: CASSNQGSGMVGYTF. Full variable domain (rest looked up from reference TRBV9 and TRBJ1-2): DSGVTQTPKHLITATGQRVTLRCSPRSGDLSVYWYQQSLDQGLQFLIQYYNGEERAKGNILERFSAQQFPDLHSELNLSSLELGDSALYFCASSNQGSGMVGYTFGSGTRLTVV.

This chain connects TRBV7-2 to TRBJ1-2; 9 positions agree with TRBD1. The CDR3 loop spans 15 amino acids. CDR1 is SGHTA and CDR2 is FQGNSA in the germline V gene. Losses at the gene ends were 3 bases for V and 6 bases for J; bases not matched to a gene: 8. CDR3 loop: CASSLNRGPTHGYTF. CDR3 nucleotide sequence: TGTGCCAGCAGCTTGAACAGGGGGCCGACTCATGGCTACACCTTC.

The CDR3 DNA sequence: TGCGCCAGCAGCATCGCTCTCGGCGGGGCAGAGACCCAGTACTTC. Translated, it gives CASSIALGGAETQYF. The chain carries TRBV5-1 and TRBJ2-5; possible D gene TRBD2, 6 bases. There are 15 residues in the CDR3. Germline CDR1 SGHRS, CDR2 YFSETQ. The V end was cut by 4 bases, the J end by 4 bases, with 17 bases between.

The chain carries TRBV27 and TRBJ1-6; no firm D call. The CDR3 is 13 amino acids. The ends were cut back, 7 bases at V and 7 bases at J, with 11 bases in the middle. Germline V gene data show CDR1 as MNHEY and CDR2 as SMNVEV (reference sequence). The chain's CDR3 is CASMGTRNSPLHF. As DNA, the CDR3 is TGTGCCAGCATGGGAACCAGGAATTCACCCCTCCACTTT.

DNA of the CDR3: TGCGCCAGCAGCCCGGGACTAGCGGGGGTTAGTGAGCAGTTCTTC. Translating it yields CASSPGLAGVSEQFF. The chain joins TRBV5-1 to TRBJ2-1; 14 nucleotides line up with TRBD2. Germline CDR1 reads SGHRS; CDR2 reads YFSETQ. With V trimmed by 4 bases and J by 9 bases, 6 bases remained unmatched. The CDR3 consists of 15 residues.

The chain links TRBV2 to TRBJ2-3; 13 bases fit TRBD2. V trimming: 4 bases; J trimming: 5 bases; junction bases outside the gene matches: 3. The germline V gene encodes CDR1 SNHLY and CDR2 FYNNEI. CDR3 length: 15 residues. In DNA, the CDR3 is TGTGCCAGCAGTGGAGGACTAGCGGGAGTAGATACGCAGTATTTT. It translates to CASSGGLAGVDTQYF. Full variable domain (missing parts from reference TRBV2 and TRBJ2-3): EPEVTQTPSHQVTQMGQEVILRCVPISNHLYFYWYRQILGQKVEFLVSFYNNEISEKSEIFDDQFSVERPDGSNFTLKIRSTKLEDSAMYFCASSGGLAGVDTQYFGPGTRLTVL.

The chain is built from TRBV4-2 and TRBJ2-5, with D possibly matching TRBD2 (7 bases). Deletions cut 5 bases from V and 1 base from J, with 11 bases between. The CDR3 sequence is 14 residues long. Germline CDR1 reads LGHNA; CDR2 reads YNFKEQ. The CDR3 sequence: CASSRGGGQETQYF. The CDR3 DNA reads as TGTGCCAGCAGCAGGGGGGGAGGCCAAGAGACCCAGTACTTC.

In its sample, this clone was seen a few times. The chain has TRBV3-1 (or the pseudogene TRBV3-2) and TRBJ2-2; D gene ambiguous. Germline assignment: CDR1 LGHDT and CDR2 YNNKEL (reference sequence). Trimming shortened V by 1 base and J by 5 bases, and 8 bases separated the two germline ends. The CDR3 totals 14 residues. In DNA, the CDR3 is TGTGCCAGCAGCCAAGCGGATAGAACCGGGGAGCTGTTTTTT. This codes for CASSQADRTGELFF.

V gene TRBV19 combines with J gene TRBJ1-2; no clear D gene. V was clipped by 7 bases and J by 3 bases, with 12 bases between them. Germline V gene data show CDR1 as LNHDA and CDR2 as SQIVND (reference sequence). CDR3 length equals 13 residues. The CDR3 nucleotides are TGTGCCAGTAATGGGGAACTCGACTATGGCTACACCTTC. Amino acids: CASNGELDYGYTF.

J is TRBJ2-6 and V is TRBV24-1; D call uncertain. CDR3 length equals 13 residues. Trimming pared 3 bases from V and 2 bases from J, leaving 1 base between. CDR1 KGHDR and CDR2 SFDVKD come from the germline V gene. CDR3 residues: CATSDPGANVLTF. The DNA of the CDR3 is TGTGCCACCAGTGATCCTGGGGCCAACGTCCTGACTTTC.

V is TRBV27 and J is TRBJ1-6, with D possibly being TRBD1 (5 bases). The CDR3 has 12 amino acids. The V end lost 5 bases, the J end lost 9 bases, and 8 bases lay between the germline ends. CDR1 MNHEY and CDR2 SMNVEV come from the germline V gene (reference sequence). The CDR3 nucleotides read TGTGCCAGCAGTAGGGGTGCTTCACCCCTCCACTTT. Amino acid sequence: CASSRGASPLHF.

The chain couples TRBV5-1 to TRBJ1-1; no reliable D call. V was cut by 7 bases and J by 0 bases, with 34 bases left in between. Germline V gene lookup returns CDR1 SGHRS and CDR2 YFSETQ. The CDR3 has 21 residues. This CDR3 reads CASGLQATASLFSELNTEAFF. CDR3 nucleotide sequence: TGCGCCAGCGGACTGCAAGCTACAGCATCGTTATTCTCAGAACTGAACACTGAAGCTTTCTTT.

The chain combines TRBV27 with TRBJ1-5, with D unresolved. The V gene's germline CDR1 is MNHEY and CDR2 SMNVEV (reference sequence). There are 14 residues in the CDR3. Trimming took off 5 bases at V and 5 bases at J, with 13 bases between the two ends. The CDR3 reads CASSVGGYHQPQHF. The CDR3 nucleotides are TGTGCCAGCAGTGTTGGCGGGTATCATCAGCCCCAGCATTTT.

The J gene is TRBJ2-7, the V gene TRBV27, with TRBD2 as a possible D gene (6 bases). Per the germline V gene, CDR1 is MNHEY and CDR2 is SMNVEV (reference sequence). CDR3 length equals 15 residues. Between the trimmed V and J ends, which lost 4 bases and 1 base, there was a span of 14 bases. DNA of the CDR3: TGTGCCAGCAGTTATAGCGGAGGAGGATCCTACGAGCAGTACTTC. Its protein product is CASSYSGGGSYEQYF.

In its sample, this clone was seen once. The chain combines TRBV7-9 with TRBJ2-5; D is uncertain. V shed 7 bases and J shed 1 base, with 10 bases lying between them. The germline gives CDR1 SEHNR, CDR2 FQNEAQ (reference sequence). This CDR3 is 13 amino acids long. CDR3 in amino acids: CASIPAIQETQYF. In DNA form, the CDR3 reads TGTGCCAGCATCCCTGCCATCCAAGAGACCCAGTACTTC.